The text below deals with one TCR beta chain. Its matching antigen is unknown. The data were taken from a study of T-cell memory formation after mild COVID-19. Turning to the study itself: The study found TCR clusters largely donor specific.

With constant-segment primers, 5'RACE yielded cDNA libraries of TCR alpha and TCR beta that carried sample barcodes and UMIs. TCRdb independently ran MiXCR on the 5' RACE reads; one entry per CDR3 protein. The sample contains about 320,000 distinct CDR3 sequences, more than 13% of which appear only once. CDR1 MNHNY and CDR2 SVGAGI come from the germline V gene (reference sequence). CDR3 length equals 14 residues. Trimming pared 4 bases from V and 4 bases from J, leaving 11 bases between. Study-wide points: The CD4+ clones that contracted clustered mainly within CM and EM, and the CD8+ clones concentrated in EMRA.

The V gene is TRBV6-6, the J gene TRBJ1-3, with a weak D call TRBD1 (6 bases). The sample was PBMCs or a T cell subset sorted from them (not recorded which). The receptor was derived from a man between 18 and 29 years old who had mild COVID-19 (a few samples of this study predate the infection). Cell type and time point are not known. The CDR3 sequence is CASSSAQGGNTIYF. CDR3 nucleotides: TGTGCCAGCAGTTCCGCCCAGGGGGGAAACACCATATATTTT.